This record looks at one T cell receptor (beta chain) sequence and its context. In its sample, this clonotype comes out as medium-sized (0.01 to 0.1%). Its antigen remains undetermined. No base qualities exist here, and no much larger clone lies one base off it. These data belong to a study of spatial heterogeneity in lung cancer (dated by TCRdb to about 2019). Regarding the research as a whole: Beta-chain transcripts were consistently detected in greater numbers than alpha-chain transcripts, which likely reflected higher beta-chain transcript abundance. In the raw uncorrected reads, each unique combination of TCR and UMI appeared more than ten times on average. In non-small cell lung cancer, the study quantitatively compared TCR alpha and beta repertoires across several tumor regions, matched nontumor lung, and blood. The study linked features of the TCR repertoire to counts of nonsynonymous mutations, which were determined by whole-exome sequencing of tumor tissue. At surgery, both alpha and beta chains were TCR-sequenced in roughly 230 tumor regions, about 61 matched nontumor lung samples and some 56 PBMC samples.

To prepare the library, 5' RACE was applied. Sequencing was performed on a NextSeq 500. To allow correction of PCR and sequencing errors, the TCR library protocol tagged every TCR cDNA molecule with a unique molecular identifier. From the authors' description of their analysis: Decombinator tools were used for TCR identification, UMI-based error correction and CDR3 extraction. TCRs above a frequency of 2 per 1,000, corresponding to the top 1% of the tumor frequency distribution, were defined as expanded. Renyi diversity was calculated using the R vegan package after each repertoire was subsampled 100 times to 5,000 TCRs. CDR3 similarity networks were constructed using string-kernel similarity of amino acid triplets, with links drawn between CDR3s whose pairwise similarity was above 0.82. TCRdb trimmed public reads at Q25 via fastp, called clones via MiXCR and kept in-frame beta chains. When rows share a CDR3 protein, they turn into one entry using the most common DNA and genes. TCRdb, not the original authors, processed these V and J calls. Recorded for this sample are fewer than 6,500 distinct CDR3 sequences; around 13% of them occurred a single time. 16% of the sample comes from the top ten.

In light of the paper, this sample's time point label describes: sample taken at primary tumor resection. Without any cell sorting, TCR sequencing was performed on whole RNA extracted either from tumor and nontumor lung tissue or from cryopreserved PBMC samples. The donors were some 70 patients from the lung TRACERx cohort who had early-stage, untreated non-small cell lung cancer. Only patients for whom sufficient RNA was available from at least two tumor regions were selected for TCR sequencing. Tumor and adjacent nontumor lung specimens were reviewed by a lung pathologist before selection. Trimming removed 5 bases from V and 0 bases from J; the gene matches leave 14 bases unexplained. The germline V gene yields SGHDN for CDR1 and FVKESK for CDR2. The CDR3 contains 18 residues, cysteine and phenylalanine counted. Of the read, only the CDR3 DNA is kept; its 54 bases are in frame from base 1. Results the study describes overall, beyond this receptor: Confirming at a functional level the hypothesis that regional TCRs recognize regional mutations was considered to require additional single-cell paired TCR alpha and beta sequencing.

The clonotype originates from a male donor with early-stage non-small cell lung cancer. The rearranged chain carries TRBV14 and TRBJ2-7, with 9 bases aligning to TRBD2. The sample here was normal lung tissue next to the tumor, taken at surgery. The encoded CDR3 is CASSLRVGGRAGSYEQYF. The nucleotide sequence reads as follows: TGTGCCAGCAGCTTAAGGGTTGGCGGGAGGGCCGGCTCCTACGAGCAGTACTTC.